The source of this T cell receptor (beta chain) is a study of T cells after yellow fever vaccination. J was trimmed by 4 bases and V by 8 bases; bases with no gene match: 8. The CDR3 loop spans 13 amino acids. Researchers made TCR cDNA using 5'RACE template switching, and this step added a universal primer site and UMIs. One entry per CDR3 protein results from TCRdb running MiXCR on the 5' RACE reads. The repertoire holds about 220,000 distinct CDR3 sequences, with roughly 3.3% as singletons. The origin of this receptor is a young man who received the YFV17D yellow fever vaccine. Sequencing used CD4+ T cells sorted from PBMCs, obtained 10 days after the yellow fever booster vaccination. The chain uses TRBV12-3 or TRBV12-4 and TRBJ2-7; 7 bases are shared with TRBD1. This CDR3 reads CASCLGTAYEQYF. CDR3 coding DNA: TGTGCCAGCTGCCTAGGGACAGCTTACGAGCAGTACTTC.